Presented here are 13 T cell receptor beta chains from one specimen sequenced in a study of shared clonotypes between healthy human individuals (dated by TCRdb to the early 2020s). The library was built by means of the immunoSEQ multiplex PCR assay. TCRdb stores this immuneACCESS table with in-frame sequences only. Part of the clones is absent; in the studies checked, under half of the shortfall reflects unresolved V genes, and no reason is known for the rest. The sample contains 2 million to 2.5 million clones, about 94% of them found a single time. Jointly, the top ten make up 0.13% of the sample. Sequenced sample: naive CD4+ T cells sorted from blood. The cell subset or site label of this sample denotes: CD45RA+ positively selected. Source of these receptors: a young man in good health.

The genes are TRBV6-5 and TRBJ2-5, with D tentatively TRBD1 (5 bases). V was clipped by 6 bases and J by 4 bases, with 15 bases between them. Germline V gene sequence: CDR1 MNHEY, CDR2 SVGAGI. The CDR3 spans 14 residues. The CDR3 nucleotides read TGTGCCAGCAGCCTTACCCAGGGTAGAGAGACCCAGTACTTC. Protein: CASSLTQGRETQYF.

Notes on this clone: Compared with germline, one end of the junction differs, possibly owing to a read error. The genes are TRBV28 and TRBJ2-3, with D tentatively TRBD1 or TRBD2 (5 bases each). CDR1 is MDHEN, CDR2 SYDVKM, per germline. CDR3 length equals 12 residues. CDR3: CASSSSTGTQYF. The CDR3 nucleotides read TGTGCCAGCAGCTCTAGCACAGGTACGCAGTATTTT.

The CDR3: CASSSPTGLLSAEAFF. The CDR3 DNA reads as TGTGCCAGCAGTTCCCCGACTGGACTCCTTTCGGCTGAAGCTTTCTTT. This chain connects TRBV28 to TRBJ1-1; unclear D gene. Germline V gives CDR1 MDHEN, CDR2 SYDVKM. Between the trimmed V and J ends, which lost 4 bases and 6 bases, there was a span of 21 bases. CDR3 length equals 16 residues.

V gene TRBV5-1 combines with J gene TRBJ1-2; the D gene is possibly TRBD1 (6 bases). The CDR3 extends over 15 amino acids. Per germline, CDR1 SGHRS and CDR2 YFSETQ. Trimming pared 3 bases from V and 5 bases from J, leaving 17 bases between. The DNA of the CDR3 is TGCGCCAGCAGCTCGTGGGACAATGCGATTTATGGCTACACCTTC. This encodes CASSSWDNAIYGYTF.

The V and J genes are TRBV7-9 and TRBJ2-5; the D is unclear. The CDR3 runs to 13 residues. CDR1 and CDR2 (germline): SEHNR, FQNEAQ (reference sequence). Between the trimmed V and J ends, which lost 4 bases and 0 bases, there was a span of 6 bases. CDR3 loop: CASSSRHQETQYF. DNA for the CDR3: TGTGCCAGCAGCTCCCGGCACCAAGAGACCCAGTACTTC.

In this sample, this clone turned up once. CDR3 sequence reads: CASSFQGQGTYEQYF. In DNA, the CDR3 is TGTGCCAGCAGCTTTCAAGGACAGGGGACCTACGAGCAGTACTTC. V is TRBV5-4 and J is TRBJ2-7; TRBD1 agrees at 9 bases. Germline trimming cut 2 bases from V and 2 bases from J; bases unmatched to any gene: 5. The CDR3 contains 15 residues. Germline CDR1 SGHNT, CDR2 YYREEE (reference sequence).

J is TRBJ2-7 and V is TRBV15, with a tentative D call TRBD2 (5 bases). V was clipped by 2 bases and J by 10 bases, with 18 bases between them. The CDR3 is made up of 14 amino acids. Germline V gene data show CDR1 as LNHNV and CDR2 as YYDKDF (reference sequence). CDR3 bases: TGTGCCACCAGCAGATTAGGCAGCGGAGCGCCACAGTACTTC. Its protein product is CATSRLGSGAPQYF.

The table lists this clone with a count of one. A much more abundant neighbour one base away suggests this may be a read error. This sample also contains other DNA sequences that code for the same CDR3. The CDR3 loop reads CASSRSYEQYF. The CDR3 DNA is TGTGCCAGCAGCCGCTCCTACGAGCAGTACTTC. The chain combines TRBV7-2 with TRBJ2-7, with D uncertain. This CDR3 is 11 amino acids long. Trimming left V 5 bases short and J 0 bases short, with 2 bases between. The germline gives CDR1 SGHTA, CDR2 FQGNSA.

The chain links TRBV7-9 to TRBJ2-7, with 7 bases that match TRBD2. Unmatched junction bases numbered 11, after V lost 0 bases and J lost 12 bases. The CDR3 totals 14 residues. Germline assignment: CDR1 SEHNR and CDR2 FQNEAQ (reference sequence). The CDR3 loop is CASSLALRLARLYF. CDR3 bases: TGTGCCAGCAGCTTAGCGTTAAGACTAGCTCGATTGTACTTC.

In this sample, this clone turned up once. The chain employs TRBV7-9 and TRBJ2-6; D is unresolved. Trimming stripped 4 bases from V and 1 base from J, with 8 bases between. This CDR3 spans 15 amino acids. From germline, CDR1 is SEHNR and CDR2 FQNEAQ (reference sequence). This CDR3 reads CASSSGSSGANVLTF. CDR3 DNA: TGTGCCAGCAGCTCCGGATCTTCTGGGGCCAACGTCCTGACTTTC.

This sequence joins TRBV19 and TRBJ1-3; 9 bases match TRBD1. Germline trimming cut 6 bases from V and 2 bases from J; bases unmatched to any gene: 8. The CDR3 sequence is 16 residues long. Germline V CDR1 and CDR2: LNHDA, SQIVND (reference sequence). The CDR3 region has the DNA TGTGCCAGTAGGTACGGGACAGGGATGACTGGAAACACCATATATTTT. Translated: CASRYGTGMTGNTIYF.

V usage is TRBV4-3 and J usage is TRBJ2-4; TRBD1 matches 8 bases. Trimming cost V 4 bases and J 4 bases; bases outside gene matches: 3. Per germline, CDR1 LGHNA and CDR2 YSLEER. CDR3 length: 14 amino acids. For the CDR3, the DNA is TGCGCCAGCAGCCTTCGGACAGGGAAAAACATTCAGTACTTC. This translates into CASSLRTGKNIQYF.

V is TRBV9 and J is TRBJ2-3; 7 bases map to TRBD2. The CDR3 runs to 16 residues. Germline V CDR1 and CDR2: SGDLS, YYNGEE. Losses at the gene ends were 2 bases for V and 0 bases for J; bases not matched to a gene: 6. DNA of the CDR3: TGTGCCAGCAGCGTTGTGGGAGGGCCGAGCACAGATACGCAGTATTTT. Its translation is CASSVVGGPSTDTQYF.